This TCR beta chain was observed in a study of read filtering for tumor transcriptome and immune sequencing. The library was built from around 0.4 ug RNA with molecular barcoded adaptors for alpha/delta and beta/gamma chains. One entry per CDR3 protein, called by TCRdb with MiXCR from the reads. The sample has 85,000 or so distinct CDR3 sequences; approximately 13% are singletons. This clonotype has a count of ten or more. V lost 3 bases and J 0 bases, leaving 7 bases between the germline ends. Germline lookup yields CDR1 SNHLY and CDR2 FYNNEI. The CDR3 contains 14 residues. The chain links TRBV2 to TRBJ2-3; unclear D gene. The source is a donor aged 40 or over with multiple myeloma. Specimen: a population of CD138-negative cells sorted from bone marrow. CDR3 DNA: TGTGCCAGCAGTGAGGATAGAAGCACAGATACGCAGTATTTT. This sequence encodes CASSEDRSTDTQYF.